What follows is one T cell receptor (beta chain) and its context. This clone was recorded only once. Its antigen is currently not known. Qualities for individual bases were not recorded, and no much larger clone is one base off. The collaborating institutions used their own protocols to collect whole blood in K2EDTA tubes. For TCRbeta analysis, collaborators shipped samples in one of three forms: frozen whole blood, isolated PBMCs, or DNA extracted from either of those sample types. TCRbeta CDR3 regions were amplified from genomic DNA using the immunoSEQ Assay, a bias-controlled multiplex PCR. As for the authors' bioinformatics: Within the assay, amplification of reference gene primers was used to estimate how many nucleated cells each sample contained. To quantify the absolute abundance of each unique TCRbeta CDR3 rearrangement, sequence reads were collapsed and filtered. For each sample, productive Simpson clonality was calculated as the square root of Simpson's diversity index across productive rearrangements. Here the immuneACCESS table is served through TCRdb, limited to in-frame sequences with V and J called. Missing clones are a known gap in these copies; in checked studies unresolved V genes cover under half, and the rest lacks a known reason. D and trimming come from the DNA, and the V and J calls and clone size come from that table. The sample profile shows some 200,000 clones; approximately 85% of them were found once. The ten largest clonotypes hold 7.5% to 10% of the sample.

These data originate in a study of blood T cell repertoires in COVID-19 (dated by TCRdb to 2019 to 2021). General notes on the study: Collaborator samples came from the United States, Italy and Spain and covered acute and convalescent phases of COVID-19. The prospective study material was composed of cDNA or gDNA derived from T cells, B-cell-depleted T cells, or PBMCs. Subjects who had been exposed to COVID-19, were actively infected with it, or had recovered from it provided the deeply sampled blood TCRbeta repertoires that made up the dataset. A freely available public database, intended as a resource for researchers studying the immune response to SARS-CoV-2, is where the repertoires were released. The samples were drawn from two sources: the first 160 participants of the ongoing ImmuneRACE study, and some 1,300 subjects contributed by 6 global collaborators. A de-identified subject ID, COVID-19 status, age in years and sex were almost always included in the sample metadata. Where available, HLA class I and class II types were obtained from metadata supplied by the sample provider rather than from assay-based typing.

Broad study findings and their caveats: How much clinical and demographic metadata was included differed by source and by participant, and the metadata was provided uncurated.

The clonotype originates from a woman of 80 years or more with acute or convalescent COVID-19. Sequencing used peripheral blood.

Read as DNA, the sequence is TGTGCCAGCAGCGTTGCCGGGACAGGGCCCCACGAGCAGTACTTC. Translated, it gives CASSVAGTGPHEQYF. The chain is encoded by TRBV9 joined to TRBJ2-7, with TRBD1 identical over 9 junction bases. V has 2 bases trimmed and J has 5 bases trimmed; junction bases matching no gene number 8. The CDR3 covers 15 residues, taking in both the cysteine and the phenylalanine. Just CDR3 DNA is preserved here, 45 bases in frame from base 1. CDR1 and CDR2 were assigned from the germline V gene as SGDLS and YYNGEE.